Below are 28 T cell receptor beta chains sequenced from a single sample in a study of blood T cell repertoires in COVID-19. The assay was immunoSEQ multiplex PCR, and TCRdb's table has in-frame clones only and misses some. The sample holds about 250,000 clones, around 85% seen once. The sample was peripheral blood. These TCRs come from a woman between 35 and 50 years old with active or convalescent COVID-19.

The chain recombines TRBV7-8 with TRBJ1-6; D is unresolved. The CDR3 runs to 14 residues. Trimming left V 1 base short and J 9 bases short, with 10 bases between. Germline V CDR1 and CDR2: SGHVS, FQNEAQ. CDR3 coding DNA: TGTGCCAGCAGCTTAGACGTAACTATTTCACCCCTCCACTTT. Protein sequence: CASSLDVTISPLHF.

J is TRBJ1-1 and V is TRBV6-5, with D possibly matching TRBD1 (5 bases). This CDR3 region has 11 residues. The V and J ends lost 6 bases and 6 bases respectively, with 8 bases between them. The germline V gene has CDR1 MNHEY and CDR2 SVGAGI. This CDR3 is CASSGGAEAFF. As DNA, the CDR3 is TGTGCCAGCAGCGGAGGGGCTGAAGCTTTCTTT.

The rearrangement uses TRBV25-1 and TRBJ1-2; TRBD1 aligns across 9 bases. The CDR3 consists of 14 residues. From germline, CDR1 is MGHDK and CDR2 SYGVNS. V lost 5 bases to trimming and J lost 2 bases; unmatched junction nucleotides: 3. This CDR3 reads CASSPGTGNYGYTF. Written as DNA, the CDR3 is TGTGCCAGCAGTCCCGGGACAGGGAACTATGGCTACACCTTC.

The count of this clone is one. J is TRBJ1-6 and V is TRBV21-1; the DNA was not used to check the table's D call, TRBD1. TRBV21-1 has pseudogene status. This CDR3 region has 16 residues. The CDR3 nucleotides read TGTGCCAACCAGAGGCAGGGGGACTCGACCAAATCACCCCTCCACTTT. This codes for CANQRQGDSTKSPLHF.

This clone was seen only a few times. The rearrangement joins TRBV28 to TRBJ1-3, with no clear D. The CDR3 extends over 16 amino acids. Germline CDR1 and CDR2: MDHEN and SYDVKM. V was clipped by 4 bases and J by 2 bases, with 15 bases between them. CDR3 sequence: CASSSTAWQAGNTIYF. For the CDR3, the DNA is TGTGCCAGCAGTTCCACTGCCTGGCAGGCTGGAAACACCATATATTTT.

The chain has TRBV9 and TRBJ2-7; 9 bases align to TRBD2. CDR3 size: 15 residues. J was trimmed by 4 bases and V by 2 bases; bases with no gene match: 7. Germline loops: CDR1 SGDLS, CDR2 YYNGEE. The CDR3 sequence is CASSVNSGGNYEQYF. The CDR3 DNA follows: TGTGCCAGCAGCGTGAATAGCGGGGGTAATTACGAGCAGTACTTC.

V usage is TRBV5-1 and J usage is TRBJ2-5; 7 nucleotides agree with TRBD1. This CDR3 comprises 15 residues. Looked up from germline, CDR1 is SGHRS and CDR2 is YFSETQ. The trim removed 2 bases at V and 3 bases at J, leaving 7 bases unmatched. CDR3 DNA sequence: TGCGCCAGCAGCTTAAGACAGGGTCCAGAAGAGACCCAGTACTTC. Translation gives CASSLRQGPEETQYF.

J is TRBJ2-3 and V is TRBV2, with TRBD1 matching 9 bases. Germline V gene sequence: CDR1 SNHLY, CDR2 FYNNEI. The ends lost 5 bases at V and 5 bases at J; junction bases unmatched: 11. The CDR3 loop spans 16 amino acids. The DNA of the CDR3 is TGTGCCAGCAGTCTACAGGGGGCCTTAGGAGGAGATACGCAGTATTTT. Its translation: CASSLQGALGGDTQYF.

This chain joins TRBV4-1 and TRBJ2-1, with 9 nucleotides matching TRBD2. With V trimmed by 1 base and J by 7 bases, 5 bases remained unmatched. The CDR3 consists of 15 residues. Germline V gene sequence: CDR1 MGHRA, CDR2 YSYEKL. CDR3 residues: CASSQGRGGRNEQFF. The CDR3 bases are TGCGCCAGCAGCCAAGGGCGGGGGGGCCGAAATGAGCAGTTCTTC.

V and J are TRBV5-1 and TRBJ2-2; unclear D gene. V lost 0 bases, J lost 7 bases, and 10 bases lay in between. Germline V gives CDR1 SGHRS, CDR2 YFSETQ. There are 14 residues in the CDR3. The CDR3 nucleotides read TGCGCCAGCAGCTTGGCCCAGGCCGTCGGGGAGCTGTTTTTT. The encoded protein is CASSLAQAVGELFF.

This chain links TRBV19 with TRBJ2-1, with 8 bases that match TRBD2. This CDR3 contains 17 residues. The V and J ends lost 4 bases and 0 bases, in that order; junction bases with no gene match: 8. Germline V lookup: CDR1 LNHDA, CDR2 SQIVND (reference sequence). CDR3 DNA: TGTGCCAGTAGTAGAGCGGGGGCAAGCCCCTCCTACAATGAGCAGTTCTTC. Translated: CASSRAGASPSYNEQFF.

V usage is TRBV3-1 (or the pseudogene TRBV3-2) and J usage is TRBJ1-3; no clear D gene. The V gene's germline CDR1 is LGHDT and CDR2 YNNKEL (reference sequence). The CDR3 covers 13 residues. The V and J ends lost 0 bases and 4 bases respectively, with 4 bases between them. CDR3 DNA: TGTGCCAGCAGCCAAGATTCAGGAAACACCATATATTTT. This codes for CASSQDSGNTIYF.

The gene calls are TRBV5-1 and TRBJ2-1, with 7 bases fitting TRBD2. V lost 6 bases and J lost 0; bases outside the gene matches: 9. This CDR3 is built from 16 residues. In germline, CDR1 is SGHRS, CDR2 YFSETQ. The CDR3 DNA is TGCGCCAGCACCTTCGGGGGGACGAGCTCCTACAATGAGCAGTTCTTC. Residues: CASTFGGTSSYNEQFF.

The rearrangement uses TRBV5-6 and TRBJ2-6; 7 positions agree with TRBD1. Per the germline V gene, CDR1 is SGHDT and CDR2 is YYEEEE. The CDR3 totals 15 residues. Trimming took 3 bases from V and 1 from J; bases not matched to a gene: 1. CDR3 protein: CASSSTGSGANVLTF. DNA for the CDR3: TGTGCCAGCAGCTCGACAGGGTCTGGGGCCAACGTCCTGACTTTC.

CDR3 in amino acids: CASSIGRGRSGNTIYF. CDR3 bases: TGTGCCAGTAGTATCGGCCGCGGCCGCTCTGGAAACACCATATATTTT. The J gene is TRBJ1-3, the V gene TRBV19; D is unresolved. This CDR3 region has 16 residues. With 3 bases removed from V and 0 bases from J, the gap between germline ends came to 12 bases. The germline CDR1 and CDR2 sequences are LNHDA and SQIVND (reference sequence).

The gene calls are TRBV6-6 and TRBJ1-4, with unresolved D. V lost 0 bases to trimming and J lost 7 bases, with 9 bases between them. The germline V gene has CDR1 MNHNY and CDR2 SVGAGI (reference sequence). This CDR3 contains 14 residues. CDR3 region: CASSYSRSGEKLFF. Here the CDR3 DNA reads TGTGCCAGCAGTTACTCGAGGAGCGGTGAAAAACTGTTTTTT.

The chain combines TRBV14 with TRBJ1-2, with D perhaps TRBD1 (5 bases). Looked up from germline, CDR1 is SGHDN and CDR2 is FVKESK. The V gene lost 3 bases and the J gene lost 7 bases, with 9 bases spanning the gap. This CDR3 has 12 residues. CDR3 residues: CASSHPGFGYTF. DNA of the CDR3: TGTGCCAGCAGCCACCCAGGGTTTGGCTACACCTTC.

The V and J genes are TRBV10-2 and TRBJ2-7; TRBD2 matches at 11 bases. The CDR3 is made up of 18 amino acids. Per the germline V gene, CDR1 is WSHSY and CDR2 is SAAADI. The V and J ends lost 2 bases and 0 bases, in that order; junction bases with no gene match: 9. The chain's CDR3 is CASSEGGASGRSSYEQYV. CDR3 nucleotide sequence: TGCGCCAGCAGTGAGGGGGGGGCTAGCGGGAGGAGCTCCTACGAGCAGTACGTC.

The V call is TRBV28, the J call TRBJ1-2; D unresolved. This CDR3 has 14 amino acids. V dropped 5 bases and J dropped 7 bases, with 17 bases sitting between them. CDR1 is MDHEN and CDR2 is SYDVKM in the germline V gene. CDR3 in amino acids: CASSPTIHSLGYTF. In DNA form, the CDR3 reads TGTGCCAGCAGTCCCACTATCCACTCACTTGGCTACACCTTC.

This chain joins TRBV7-3 and TRBJ1-2; 7 bases agree with TRBD1. CDR3 length: 13 amino acids. Germline CDR1 and CDR2: SGHTA and FQGTGA. The junction had 5 bases not matched to a gene; V was cut back by 6 bases and J by 4 bases. The CDR3 loop reads CASSETGSYGYTF. The CDR3 DNA follows: TGTGCCAGCAGTGAGACAGGGTCCTATGGCTACACCTTC. Full variable domain (missing parts from reference TRBV7-3 and TRBJ1-2): GAGVSQTPSNKVTEKGKYVELRCDPISGHTALYWYRQSLGQGPEFLIYFQGTGAADDSGLPNDRFFAVRPEGSVSTLKIQRTERGDSAVYLCASSETGSYGYTFGSGTRLTVV.

This chain joins TRBV7-9 and TRBJ2-5; a weak D match, TRBD2 (6 bases). The CDR3 consists of 13 residues. The germline V gene encodes CDR1 SEHNR and CDR2 FQNEAQ (reference sequence). Trimming removed 5 bases at V and 5 bases at J, with 12 bases between. The CDR3 bases are TGTGCCAGCAGCCTCATGGAGGGGGAGACCCAGTACTTC. The encoded protein is CASSLMEGETQYF. Full variable domain (missing parts from reference TRBV7-9 and TRBJ2-5): DTGVSQNPRHKITKRGQNVTFRCDPISEHNRLYWYRQTLGQGPEFLTYFQNEAQLEKSRLLSDRFSAERPKGSFSTLEIQRTEQGDSAMYLCASSLMEGETQYFGPGTRLLVL.

The chain employs TRBV2 and TRBJ1-5; the D is unclear. CDR1 and CDR2 from the germline V gene are SNHLY and FYNNEI. The CDR3 runs 14 residues. Trimming cost V 6 bases and J 1 base, with 10 bases left between them. The CDR3 region has the DNA TGTGCCAGCAGCACCAGTTTAAGCAATCAGCCCCAGCATTTT. Amino acids: CASSTSLSNQPQHF.

A few counts support this clone. The chain links TRBV12-3 or TRBV12-4 to TRBJ1-2, with 7 bases that match TRBD1. CDR3 length equals 13 residues. V lost 7 bases, J lost 2 bases, and 4 bases stayed unmatched. The CDR3 DNA reads as TGTGCCAGCACTCAGACAGGGAACTATGGCTACACCTTC. Its protein product is CASTQTGNYGYTF.

DNA for the CDR3: TGTGCCAGCAGCTTAGGCCAGGGGCTCCGCTCTGGAAACACCATATATTTT. Translating it yields CASSLGQGLRSGNTIYF. This sequence joins TRBV7-8 and TRBJ1-3, with a possible D match to TRBD1 (6 bases). The length of the CDR3 is 17 residues. The germline V gene has CDR1 SGHVS and CDR2 FQNEAQ. V lost 1 base and J lost 0, with 13 bases in between.

The J gene is TRBJ1-1, the V gene TRBV28, with a tentative D call TRBD1 (6 bases). Trimming stripped 10 bases from V and 5 bases from J, with 14 bases between. There are 12 residues in the CDR3. Germline V gene sequence: CDR1 MDHEN, CDR2 SYDVKM. The CDR3 reads CATNRVTTEAFF. For the CDR3, the DNA is TGTGCCACCAACAGGGTTACTACTGAAGCTTTCTTT. The whole variable domain, filled in from reference TRBV28 and TRBJ1-1, reads DVKVTQSSRYLVKRTGEKVFLECVQDMDHENMFWYRQDPGLGLRLIYFSYDVKMKEKGDIPEGYSVSREKKERFSLILESASTNQTSMYLCATNRVTTEAFFGQGTRLTVV.

This clone was found a few times. This chain uses TRBV5-1 with TRBJ1-4; 7 bases align to TRBD1. V trimming: 8 bases; J trimming: 8 bases; junction bases outside the gene matches: 12. This CDR3 has 14 residues. Germline V lookup: CDR1 SGHRS, CDR2 YFSETQ. This CDR3 is CASGLTGTAEKLFF. The CDR3 DNA sequence: TGCGCCAGTGGACTTACCGGGACAGCCGAAAAACTGTTTTTT.

This clone was seen only once. CDR3 in DNA: TGTGCCAGCAGCTTGGGGACTAGCGGGGTGGATGAGCAGTTCTTC. This translates into CASSLGTSGVDEQFF. V is TRBV5-4 and J is TRBJ2-1; TRBD2 agrees at 12 bases. CDR1 and CDR2 from the germline V gene are SGHNT and YYREEE (reference sequence). The CDR3 contains 15 residues. The ends lost 0 bases at V and 8 bases at J; junction bases unmatched: 3.

The rearrangement links TRBV3-1 (or the pseudogene TRBV3-2) to TRBJ1-4, with 7 positions matching TRBD1. CDR3 length: 15 amino acids. The germline V gene has CDR1 LGHDT and CDR2 YNNKEL (reference sequence). J was trimmed by 5 bases and V by 1 base; bases with no gene match: 4. CDR3 amino acids: CASSQGGQWNEKLFF. The CDR3 nucleotides read TGTGCCAGCAGCCAAGGGGGACAGTGGAATGAAAAACTGTTTTTT.